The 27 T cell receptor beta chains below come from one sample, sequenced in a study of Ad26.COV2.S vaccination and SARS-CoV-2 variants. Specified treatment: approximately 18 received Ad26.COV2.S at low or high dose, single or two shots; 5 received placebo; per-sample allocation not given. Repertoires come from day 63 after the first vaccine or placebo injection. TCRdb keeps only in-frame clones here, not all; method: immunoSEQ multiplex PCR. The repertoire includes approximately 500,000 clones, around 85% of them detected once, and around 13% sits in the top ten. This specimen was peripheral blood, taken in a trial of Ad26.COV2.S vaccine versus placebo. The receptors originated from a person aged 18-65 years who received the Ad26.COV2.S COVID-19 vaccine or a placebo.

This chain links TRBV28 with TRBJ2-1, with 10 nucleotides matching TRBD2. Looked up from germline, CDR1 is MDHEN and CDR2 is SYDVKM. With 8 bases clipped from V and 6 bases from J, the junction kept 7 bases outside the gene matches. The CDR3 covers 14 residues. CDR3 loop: CASARTSGFNEQFF. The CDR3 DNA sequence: TGTGCCAGCGCGCGGACTAGCGGATTCAATGAGCAGTTCTTC. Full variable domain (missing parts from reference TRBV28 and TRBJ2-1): DVKVTQSSRYLVKRTGEKVFLECVQDMDHENMFWYRQDPGLGLRLIYFSYDVKMKEKGDIPEGYSVSREKKERFSLILESASTNQTSMYLCASARTSGFNEQFFGPGTRLTVL.

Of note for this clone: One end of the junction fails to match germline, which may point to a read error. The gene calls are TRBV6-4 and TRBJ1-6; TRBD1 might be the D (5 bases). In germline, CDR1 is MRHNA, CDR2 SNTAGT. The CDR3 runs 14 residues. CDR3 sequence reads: CASREGTYNSPLHF. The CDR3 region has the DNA TGTGCCAGCCGTGAGGGGACCTATAATTCACCCCTCCACTTT.

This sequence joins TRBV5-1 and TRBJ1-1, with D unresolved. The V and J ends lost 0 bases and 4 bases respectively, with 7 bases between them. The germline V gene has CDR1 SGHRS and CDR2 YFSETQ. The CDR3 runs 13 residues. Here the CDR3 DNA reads TGCGCCAGCAGCTTGGTAACAGCCACTGAAGCTTTCTTT. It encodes CASSLVTATEAFF.

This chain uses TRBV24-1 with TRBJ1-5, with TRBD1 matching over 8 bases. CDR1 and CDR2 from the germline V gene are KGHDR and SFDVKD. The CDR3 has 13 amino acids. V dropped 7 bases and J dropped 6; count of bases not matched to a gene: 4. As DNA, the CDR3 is TGTGCCACCAGCAGGGGGCTCGGTCAGCCCCAGCATTTT. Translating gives CATSRGLGQPQHF.

The CDR3 sequence is CAGGGSSDEQFF. In DNA form, the CDR3 reads TGTGCCGGGGGTGGGTCTAGCGATGAGCAGTTCTTC. V and J are TRBV12-3 or TRBV12-4 and TRBJ2-1; the D gene is possibly TRBD2 (6 bases). Trimming left V 11 bases short and J 8 bases short, with 16 bases between. This CDR3 is 12 amino acids long.

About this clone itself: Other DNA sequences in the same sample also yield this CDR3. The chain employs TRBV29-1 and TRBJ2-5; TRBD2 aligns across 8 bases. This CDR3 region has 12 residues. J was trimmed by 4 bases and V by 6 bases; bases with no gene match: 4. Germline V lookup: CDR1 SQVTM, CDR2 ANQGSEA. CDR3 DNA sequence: TGCAGCGTAGGGGGACTAGTAGAGACCCAGTACTTC. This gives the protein CSVGGLVETQYF.

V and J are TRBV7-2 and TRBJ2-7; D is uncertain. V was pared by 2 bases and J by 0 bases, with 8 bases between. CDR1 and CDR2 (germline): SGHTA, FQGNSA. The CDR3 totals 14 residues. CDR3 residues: CASSLSVSSYEQYF. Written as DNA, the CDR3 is TGTGCCAGCAGCTTATCTGTCAGCTCCTACGAGCAGTACTTC.

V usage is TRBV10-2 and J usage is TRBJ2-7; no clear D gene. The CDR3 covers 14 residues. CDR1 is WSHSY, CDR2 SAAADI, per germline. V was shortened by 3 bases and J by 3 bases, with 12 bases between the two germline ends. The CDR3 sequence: CASSESGFSYEQYF. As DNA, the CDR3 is TGCGCCAGCAGTGAATCTGGATTCAGCTACGAGCAGTACTTC.

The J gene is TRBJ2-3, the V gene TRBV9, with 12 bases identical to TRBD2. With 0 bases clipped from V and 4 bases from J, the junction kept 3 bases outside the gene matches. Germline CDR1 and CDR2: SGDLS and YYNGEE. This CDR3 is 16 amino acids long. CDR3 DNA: TGTGCCAGCAGCGTAGACCCTAGCGGGAGGGCAGATACGCAGTATTTT. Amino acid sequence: CASSVDPSGRADTQYF.

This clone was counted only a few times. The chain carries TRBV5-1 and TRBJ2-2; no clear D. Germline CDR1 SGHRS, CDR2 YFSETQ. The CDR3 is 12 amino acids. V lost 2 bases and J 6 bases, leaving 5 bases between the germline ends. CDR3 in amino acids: CASSFVSGELFF. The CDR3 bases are TGCGCCAGCAGCTTTGTTTCCGGGGAGCTGTTTTTT.

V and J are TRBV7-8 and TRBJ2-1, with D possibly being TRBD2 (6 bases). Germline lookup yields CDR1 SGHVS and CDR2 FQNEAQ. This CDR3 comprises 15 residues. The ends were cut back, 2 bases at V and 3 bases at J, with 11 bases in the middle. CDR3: CASSLNAGYYNEQFF. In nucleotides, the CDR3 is TGTGCCAGCAGCTTAAACGCGGGGTACTACAATGAGCAGTTCTTC.

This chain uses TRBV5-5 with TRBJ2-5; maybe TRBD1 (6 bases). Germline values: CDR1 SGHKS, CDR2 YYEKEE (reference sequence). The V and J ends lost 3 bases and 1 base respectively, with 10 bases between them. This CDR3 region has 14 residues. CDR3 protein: CASSSWTAQETQYF. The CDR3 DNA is TGTGCCAGCAGCTCCTGGACAGCCCAAGAGACCCAGTACTTC.

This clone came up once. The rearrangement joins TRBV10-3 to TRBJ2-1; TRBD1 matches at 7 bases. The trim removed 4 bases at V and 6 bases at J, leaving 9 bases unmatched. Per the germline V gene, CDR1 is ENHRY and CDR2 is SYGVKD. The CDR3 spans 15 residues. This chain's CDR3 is CAISAARTGGNEQFF. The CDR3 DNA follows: TGTGCCATCAGTGCCGCTAGGACAGGAGGCAATGAGCAGTTCTTC.

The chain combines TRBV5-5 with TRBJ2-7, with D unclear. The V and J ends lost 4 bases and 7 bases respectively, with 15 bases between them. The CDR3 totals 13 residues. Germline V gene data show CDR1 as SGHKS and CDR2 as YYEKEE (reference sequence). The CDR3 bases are TGTGCCAGCAGCGATACCCTTAGTAGAGAGCAGTACTTC. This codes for CASSDTLSREQYF.

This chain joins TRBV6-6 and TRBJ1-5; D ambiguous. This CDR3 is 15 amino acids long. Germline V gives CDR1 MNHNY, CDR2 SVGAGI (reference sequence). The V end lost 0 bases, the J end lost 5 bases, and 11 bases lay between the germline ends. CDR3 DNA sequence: TGTGCCAGCAGTTACTCGAACACCTGGGATCAGCCCCAGCATTTT. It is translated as CASSYSNTWDQPQHF.

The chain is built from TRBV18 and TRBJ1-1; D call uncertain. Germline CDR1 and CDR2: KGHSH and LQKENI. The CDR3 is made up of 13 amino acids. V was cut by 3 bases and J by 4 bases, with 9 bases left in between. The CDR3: CASSPLGSTEAFF. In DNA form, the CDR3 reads TGTGCCAGCTCACCTCTCGGCAGCACTGAAGCTTTCTTT.

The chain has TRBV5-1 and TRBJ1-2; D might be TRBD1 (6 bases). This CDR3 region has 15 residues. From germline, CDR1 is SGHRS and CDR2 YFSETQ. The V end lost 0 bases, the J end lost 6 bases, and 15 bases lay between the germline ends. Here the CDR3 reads CASSLARQESDGYTF. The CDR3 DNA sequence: TGCGCCAGCAGCTTGGCTCGACAGGAGTCGGATGGCTACACCTTC.

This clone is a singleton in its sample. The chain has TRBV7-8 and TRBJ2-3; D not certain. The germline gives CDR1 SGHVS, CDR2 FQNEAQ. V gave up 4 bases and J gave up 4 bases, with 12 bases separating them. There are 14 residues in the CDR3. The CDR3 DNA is TGTGCCAGCAGCTCAATGCCCCCAGCAGATACGCAGTATTTT. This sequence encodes CASSSMPPADTQYF.

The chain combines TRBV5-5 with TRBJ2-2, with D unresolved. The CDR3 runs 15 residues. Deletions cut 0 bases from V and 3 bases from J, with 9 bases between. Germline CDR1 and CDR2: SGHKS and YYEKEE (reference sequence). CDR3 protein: CASSLDGYYTGELFF. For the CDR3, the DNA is TGTGCCAGCAGCTTGGATGGCTACTACACCGGGGAGCTGTTTTTT. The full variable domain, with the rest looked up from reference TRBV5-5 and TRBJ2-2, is DAGVTQSPTHLIKTRGQQVTLRCSPISGHKSVSWYQQVLGQGPQFIFQYYEKEERGRGNFPDRFSARQFPNYSSELNVNALLLGDSALYLCASSLDGYYTGELFFGEGSRLTVL.

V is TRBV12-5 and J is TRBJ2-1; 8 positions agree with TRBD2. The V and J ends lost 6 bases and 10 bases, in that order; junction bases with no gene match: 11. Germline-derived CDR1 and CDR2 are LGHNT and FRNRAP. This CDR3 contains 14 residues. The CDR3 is CASGPAGVGGEQFF. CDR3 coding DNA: TGTGCTAGTGGCCCAGCGGGAGTCGGCGGGGAGCAGTTCTTC.

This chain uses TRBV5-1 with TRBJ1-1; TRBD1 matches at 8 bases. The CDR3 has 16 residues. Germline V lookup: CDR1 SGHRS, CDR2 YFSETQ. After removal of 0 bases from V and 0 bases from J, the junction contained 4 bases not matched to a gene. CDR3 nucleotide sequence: TGCGCCAGCAGCTTGGCCGGGACAGGAATGAACACTGAAGCTTTCTTT. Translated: CASSLAGTGMNTEAFF.

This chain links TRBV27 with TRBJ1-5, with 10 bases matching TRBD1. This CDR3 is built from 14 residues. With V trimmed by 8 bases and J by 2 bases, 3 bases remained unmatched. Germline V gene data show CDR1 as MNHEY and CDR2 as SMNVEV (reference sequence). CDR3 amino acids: CASRDRGGNQPQHF. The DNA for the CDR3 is TGTGCCAGCCGGGACAGGGGCGGCAATCAGCCCCAGCATTTT.

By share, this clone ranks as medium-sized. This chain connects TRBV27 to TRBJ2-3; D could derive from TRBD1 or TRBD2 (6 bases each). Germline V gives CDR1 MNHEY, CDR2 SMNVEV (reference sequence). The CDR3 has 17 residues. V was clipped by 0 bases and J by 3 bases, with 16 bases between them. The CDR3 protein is CASSLSGGASLTDTQYF. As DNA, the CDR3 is TGTGCCAGCAGTTTATCGGGGGGCGCTTCGTTGACAGATACGCAGTATTTT.

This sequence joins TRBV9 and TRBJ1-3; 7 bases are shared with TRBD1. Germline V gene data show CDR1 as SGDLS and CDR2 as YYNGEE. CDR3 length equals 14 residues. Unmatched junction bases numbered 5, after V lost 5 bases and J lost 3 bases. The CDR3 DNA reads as TGTGCCAGCAGGGGGACAGAAGTTGGAAACACCATATATTTT. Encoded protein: CASRGTEVGNTIYF.

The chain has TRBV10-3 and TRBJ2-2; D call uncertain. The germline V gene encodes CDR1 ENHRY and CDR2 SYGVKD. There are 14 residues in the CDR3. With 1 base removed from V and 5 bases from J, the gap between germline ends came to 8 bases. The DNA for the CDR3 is TGTGCCATCAGTGAGTTTCAGGCTACCGGGGAGCTGTTTTTT. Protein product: CAISEFQATGELFF.

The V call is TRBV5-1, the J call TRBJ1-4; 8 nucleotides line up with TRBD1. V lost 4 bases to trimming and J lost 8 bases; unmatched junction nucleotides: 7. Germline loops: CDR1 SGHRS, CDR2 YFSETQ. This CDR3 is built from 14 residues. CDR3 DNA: TGCGCCAGCAGCCCCGGACAGGGACGGGAAAAACTGTTTTTT. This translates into CASSPGQGREKLFF.

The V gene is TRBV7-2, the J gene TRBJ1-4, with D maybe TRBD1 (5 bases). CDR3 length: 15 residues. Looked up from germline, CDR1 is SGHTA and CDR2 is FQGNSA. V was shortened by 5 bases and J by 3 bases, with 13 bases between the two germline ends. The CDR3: CASSPRQSPNEKLFF. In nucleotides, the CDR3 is TGTGCCAGCAGCCCACGACAGAGCCCTAATGAAAAACTGTTTTTT.